The 5 T cell receptor beta chains listed next were all sequenced from one sample in a study of Graves' ophthalmopathy and Graves' hyperthyroidism (dated by TCRdb to the late 2010s). The reads were generated on an Illumina HiSeq 2000. For repertoire sequencing, the TCR beta CDR3 regions were amplified from RNA transcripts. HTBI primers and the Qiagen OneStep RT-PCR kit were used in a first-round RT-PCR, which was followed by a second-round multiplex PCR, size selection and purification. TCRdb's own reprocessing of the public reads used fastp at Q25 and MiXCR and kept productive beta chains. Each entry is one CDR3 protein sequence, shown with its most common DNA and genes. The sample table shows about 160,000 distinct CDR3 sequences, and more than 30% are seen once. The top ten hold around 5.8% of the sample. Sequenced sample: peripheral blood. The receptors were sampled from a middle-aged woman with Graves' ophthalmopathy. Donor details come from another sample of the same person, matched by shared clones.

This chain joins TRBV7-2 and TRBJ2-5; TRBD2 aligns across 12 bases. The germline V gene has CDR1 SGHTA and CDR2 FQGNSA. The CDR3 loop spans 16 amino acids. Germline trimming cut 5 bases from V and 7 bases from J; bases unmatched to any gene: 11. CDR3: CASSHPSTSGRGTQYF. CDR3 DNA sequence: TGTGCCAGCAGCCACCCATCGACTAGCGGGAGAGGGACCCAGTACTTC.

This clonotype was recorded many times. V gene TRBV5-1 combines with J gene TRBJ2-7; D ambiguous. Trimming took off 0 bases at V and 1 base at J, with 5 bases between the two ends. The CDR3 is 13 residues long. CDR1 and CDR2 (germline): SGHRS, YFSETQ. In DNA, the CDR3 is TGCGCCAGCAGCTTGGCAGCATCCTACGAGCAGTACTTC. It yields the protein CASSLAASYEQYF.

This clonotype showed up many times. The chain carries TRBV28 and TRBJ2-7; D unresolved. Germline V CDR1 and CDR2: MDHEN, SYDVKM. This CDR3 has 14 amino acids. The V gene lost 2 bases and the J gene lost 4 bases, with 12 bases spanning the gap. In DNA form, the CDR3 reads TGTGCCAGCAGTTTAGTAACGGTCCATTACGAGCAGTACTTC. It yields the protein CASSLVTVHYEQYF.

This sequence joins TRBV11-3 and TRBJ2-5, with D perhaps matching TRBD1 or TRBD2 (5 bases each). CDR3 length equals 15 residues. V gave up 3 bases and J gave up 5 bases, with 16 bases separating them. The germline CDR1 and CDR2 sequences are SGHNT and YENEEA. CDR3 loop: CASSLGTGPAETQYF. The DNA for the CDR3 is TGTGCCAGCAGCTTGGGAACGGGACCAGCGGAGACCCAGTACTTC.

This clonotype was detected only a few times. The V and J genes are TRBV6-1 and TRBJ2-7; D is undetermined. Germline V lookup: CDR1 MNHNS, CDR2 SASEGT. V was cut by 8 bases and J by 1 base, with 9 bases left in between. The CDR3 runs to 12 residues. The DNA of the CDR3 is TGTGCCAGCTTGGAGCATTCCTACGAGCAGTACTTC. Its translation: CASLEHSYEQYF.